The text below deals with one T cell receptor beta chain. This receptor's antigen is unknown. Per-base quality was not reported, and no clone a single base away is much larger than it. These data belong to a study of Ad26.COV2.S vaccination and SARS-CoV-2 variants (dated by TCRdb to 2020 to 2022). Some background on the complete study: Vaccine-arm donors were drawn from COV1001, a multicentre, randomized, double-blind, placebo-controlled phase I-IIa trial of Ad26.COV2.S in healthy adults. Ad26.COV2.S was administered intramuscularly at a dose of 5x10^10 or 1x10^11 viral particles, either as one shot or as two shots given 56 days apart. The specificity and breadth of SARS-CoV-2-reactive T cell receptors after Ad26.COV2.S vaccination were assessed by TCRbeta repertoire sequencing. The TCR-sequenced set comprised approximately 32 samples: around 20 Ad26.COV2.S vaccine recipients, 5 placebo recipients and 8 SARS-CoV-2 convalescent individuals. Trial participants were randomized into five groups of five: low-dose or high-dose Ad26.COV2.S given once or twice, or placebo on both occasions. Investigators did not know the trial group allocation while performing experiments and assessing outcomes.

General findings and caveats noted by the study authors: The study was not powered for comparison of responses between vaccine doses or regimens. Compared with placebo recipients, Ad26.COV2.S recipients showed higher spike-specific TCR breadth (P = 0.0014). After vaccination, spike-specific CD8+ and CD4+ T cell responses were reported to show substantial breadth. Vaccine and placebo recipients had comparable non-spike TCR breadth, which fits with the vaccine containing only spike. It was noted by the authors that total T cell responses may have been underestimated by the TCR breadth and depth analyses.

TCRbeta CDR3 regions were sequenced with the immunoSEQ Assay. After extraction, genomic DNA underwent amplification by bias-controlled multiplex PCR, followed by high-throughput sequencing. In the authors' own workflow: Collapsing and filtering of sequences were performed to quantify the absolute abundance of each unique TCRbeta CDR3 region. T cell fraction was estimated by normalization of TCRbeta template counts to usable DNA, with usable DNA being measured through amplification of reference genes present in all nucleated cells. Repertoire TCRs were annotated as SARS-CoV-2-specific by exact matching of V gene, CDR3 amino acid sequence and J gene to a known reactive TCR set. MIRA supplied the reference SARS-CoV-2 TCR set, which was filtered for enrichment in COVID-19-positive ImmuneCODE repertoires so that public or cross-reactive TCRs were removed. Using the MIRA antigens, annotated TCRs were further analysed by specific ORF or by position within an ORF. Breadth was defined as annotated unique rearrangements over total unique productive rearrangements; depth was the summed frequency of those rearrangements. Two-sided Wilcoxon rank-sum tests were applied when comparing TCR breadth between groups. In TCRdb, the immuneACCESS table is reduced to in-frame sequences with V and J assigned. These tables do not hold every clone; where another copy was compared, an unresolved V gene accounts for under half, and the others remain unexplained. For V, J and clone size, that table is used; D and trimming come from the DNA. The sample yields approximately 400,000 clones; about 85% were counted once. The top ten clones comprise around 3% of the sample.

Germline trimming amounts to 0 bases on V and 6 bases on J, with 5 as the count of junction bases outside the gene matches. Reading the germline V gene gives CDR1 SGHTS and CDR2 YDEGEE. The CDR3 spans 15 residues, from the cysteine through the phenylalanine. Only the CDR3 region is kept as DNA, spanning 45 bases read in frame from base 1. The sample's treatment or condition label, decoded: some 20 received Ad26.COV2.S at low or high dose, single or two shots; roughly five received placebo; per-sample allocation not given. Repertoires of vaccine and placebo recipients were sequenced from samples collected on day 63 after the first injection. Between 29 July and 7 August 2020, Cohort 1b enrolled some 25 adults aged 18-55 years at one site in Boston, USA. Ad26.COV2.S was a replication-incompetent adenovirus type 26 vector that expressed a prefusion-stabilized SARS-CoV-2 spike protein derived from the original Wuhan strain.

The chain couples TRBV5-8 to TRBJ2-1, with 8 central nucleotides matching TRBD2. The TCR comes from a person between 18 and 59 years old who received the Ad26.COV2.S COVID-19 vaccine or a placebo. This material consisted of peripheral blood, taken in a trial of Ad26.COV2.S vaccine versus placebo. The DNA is TGTGCCAGCAGCTTGGTCGGGACTAGAGGCAATGAGCAGTTCTTC. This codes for CASSLVGTRGNEQFF.